Below, 8 T cell receptor beta chains from the same sample are listed, as sequenced in a study of blood T cell repertoires in COVID-19. Repertoires were generated with immunoSEQ multiplex PCR, while TCRdb's copy carries only in-frame clones and drops some. The sample has over 250,000 clones, around 86% seen once. Sequenced sample: peripheral blood. These receptor sequences come from a human donor in a cohort sampled during active COVID-19.

This chain uses TRBV29-1 with TRBJ2-4; unclear D gene. The CDR3 covers 13 residues. Germline CDR1 SQVTM, CDR2 ANQGSEA. Trimming stripped 2 bases from V and 11 bases from J, with 16 bases between. Here the CDR3 reads CSVEKSSAKVQYF. The CDR3 coding sequence is TGCAGCGTTGAAAAGTCTAGTGCGAAAGTTCAGTACTTC.

The V and J genes are TRBV7-9 and TRBJ1-4; D call uncertain. The germline V and J ends were trimmed by 7 bases and 4 bases, with 16 bases remaining between them. Germline CDR1 reads SEHNR; CDR2 reads FQNEAQ (reference sequence). The CDR3 length is 15 residues. The CDR3 loop is CASTSNSRVNEKLFF. The CDR3 coding sequence is TGTGCCAGCACCTCTAATTCGCGGGTTAATGAAAAACTGTTTTTT.

This rearrangement joins TRBV6-6 to TRBJ1-5; 7 bases map to TRBD1. The germline gives CDR1 MNHNY, CDR2 SVGAGI (reference sequence). V shed 10 bases and J 9 bases; nucleotides not matched to a gene: 9. The CDR3 spans 12 residues. This chain's CDR3 is CATYRGEGPQHF. The CDR3 nucleotides read TGTGCCACCTACAGGGGCGAGGGGCCCCAGCATTTT.

The J gene is TRBJ2-7, the V gene TRBV3-1 (or the pseudogene TRBV3-2); the match to TRBD2 covers 10 bases. Germline CDR1 and CDR2: LGHDT and YNNKEL (reference sequence). This CDR3 is 15 amino acids long. V gave up 1 base and J gave up 7 bases; unmatched junction bases: 7. In nucleotides, the CDR3 is TGTGCCAGCAGCCAAGGCACTAGCGGGATGGGGGAGCAGTACTTC. It encodes CASSQGTSGMGEQYF.

This sequence joins TRBV7-2 and TRBJ1-2; D is ambiguous. The CDR3 consists of 18 residues. CDR1 and CDR2 (germline): SGHTA, FQGNSA. V shed 5 bases and J shed 0 bases, with 22 bases lying between them. This CDR3 reads CASSQRRALPTSNYGYTF. CDR3 in DNA: TGTGCCAGCAGCCAAAGGAGGGCTCTCCCCACCTCTAACTATGGCTACACCTTC.

The chain has TRBV5-6 and TRBJ2-2; a possible D gene is TRBD2 (5 bases). Trimming removed 1 base from V and 7 bases from J, with 20 bases in between. CDR3 size: 17 residues. Per the germline V gene, CDR1 is SGHDT and CDR2 is YYEEEE. The CDR3 bases are TGTGCCAGCAGCTTGATCAAAGGCTCGGGATATGGCGGGGAGCTGTTTTTT. It translates to CASSLIKGSGYGGELFF.

This clone was found many times. V usage is TRBV10-2 and J usage is TRBJ2-7, with 9 nucleotides matching TRBD2. With 8 bases clipped from V and 2 bases from J, the junction kept 7 bases outside the gene matches. Germline V gene data show CDR1 as WSHSY and CDR2 as SAAADI. This CDR3 has 14 amino acids. The CDR3 bases are TGCGCCAGCCATATAGCGGGAGATACCTACGAGCAGTACTTC. It specifies CASHIAGDTYEQYF.

The chain couples TRBV2 to TRBJ2-7, with a tentative D call TRBD2 (6 bases). Trimming left V 6 bases short and J 5 bases short, with 17 bases between. The CDR3 has 14 amino acids. Looked up from germline, CDR1 is SNHLY and CDR2 is FYNNEI. The DNA for the CDR3 is TGTGCCAGCAGAGCGGACATCTCTAGCGACGAGCAGTACTTC. Translating gives CASRADISSDEQYF.